The next 22 T cell receptor beta chains were all read from a single sample in a study of cytomegalovirus exposure and HLA in healthy donors (dated by TCRdb to 2017 to 2019). Libraries were constructed by the immunoSEQ multiplex PCR assay. For the multiplex PCR, a mixture combining 60 forward primers for TCR Vbeta segments and 13 reverse primers for TCR Jbeta segments was used. Held by TCRdb, this immuneACCESS table contains in-frame sequences only and omits some clones. Under half of the omission traces to an unresolved V gene where checked; the cause of the rest is unknown. Across this sample there are around 120,000 clones, with about 80% seen only once. Clones ranked in the top ten supply under 1.2% of the sample. The sequencing sample was made of PBMCs. The receptors stem from a human donor in good health.

This clone was counted between two and nine times. The chain carries TRBV10-3 and TRBJ2-7; the D gene is possibly TRBD2 (6 bases). This CDR3 spans 13 amino acids. Germline V gene data show CDR1 as ENHRY and CDR2 as SYGVKD. The V gene lost 3 bases and the J gene lost 3 bases, with 9 bases spanning the gap. The CDR3 DNA reads TGTGCCATCAGTGATTGGAGGGGCTACGAGCAGTACTTC. This encodes CAISDWRGYEQYF.

V gene TRBV5-1 combines with J gene TRBJ1-1; D may be TRBD1 (5 bases). CDR3 length: 14 residues. Trimming cost V 1 base and J 8 bases, with 15 bases left between them. CDR1 and CDR2 from the germline V gene are SGHRS and YFSETQ. Here the CDR3 DNA reads TGCGCCAGCAGCTTGACGTTCGCGACAGACGAAGCTTTCTTT. Residues: CASSLTFATDEAFF.

This sequence joins TRBV7-9 and TRBJ1-2; D is unclear. The CDR3 has 14 amino acids. Germline assignment: CDR1 SEHNR and CDR2 FQNEAQ (reference sequence). Trimming pared 5 bases from V and 7 bases from J, leaving 17 bases between. The CDR3 region has the DNA TGTGCCAGCAGCCACGGACCTACGGAGGTTGGCTACACCTTC. This encodes CASSHGPTEVGYTF.

This chain links TRBV13 with TRBJ2-1; D is perhaps TRBD2 (5 bases). Germline lookup yields CDR1 PRHDT and CDR2 FYEKMQ (reference sequence). The CDR3 spans 12 residues. V was trimmed by 2 bases and J by 10 bases, leaving 9 bases between them. This chain's CDR3 is CASSLNPGEQFF. The DNA of the CDR3 is TGTGCCAGCAGCTTAAATCCGGGGGAGCAGTTCTTC.

The chain couples TRBV29-1 to TRBJ2-5, with TRBD2 identical over 8 bases. The V and J ends lost 4 bases and 5 bases, in that order; junction bases with no gene match: 9. Germline V gene sequence: CDR1 SQVTM, CDR2 ANQGSEA. This CDR3 has 14 residues. As DNA, the CDR3 is TGCAGCGTTGGGGCCAGCGGGGGTAGCGAGACCCAGTACTTC. Translating it yields CSVGASGGSETQYF.

This clone was observed once. The chain carries TRBV2 and TRBJ2-3, with D possibly matching TRBD2 (5 bases). V was pared by 8 bases and J by 1 base, with 13 bases between. This CDR3 is built from 14 residues. CDR1 SNHLY and CDR2 FYNNEI come from the germline V gene. The CDR3 reads CASLLSGGTDTQYF. CDR3 DNA: TGTGCCAGCTTACTGAGCGGCGGCACAGATACGCAGTATTTT.

The chain joins TRBV5-4 to TRBJ2-2; D is perhaps TRBD2 (7 bases). This CDR3 has 15 residues. Germline V gene lookup returns CDR1 SGHNT and CDR2 YYREEE (reference sequence). Trimming stripped 3 bases from V and 0 bases from J, with 9 bases between. The CDR3 sequence is CASSWGGPNTGELFF. In DNA form, the CDR3 reads TGTGCCAGCAGCTGGGGGGGGCCGAACACCGGGGAGCTGTTTTTT.

This clone was seen a single time. The chain is built from TRBV5-1 and TRBJ1-6; D might be TRBD1 (5 bases). The germline V gene has CDR1 SGHRS and CDR2 YFSETQ. Trimming took 0 bases from V and 8 from J, leaving 12 bases between them. The CDR3 consists of 15 residues. In DNA, the CDR3 is TGCGCCAGCAGCTTGGCCCGGCAGGGTGATTCACCCCTCCACTTT. Translating gives CASSLARQGDSPLHF.

The chain carries TRBV11-3 and TRBJ2-1; D perhaps matches TRBD1 (6 bases). The germline gives CDR1 SGHNT, CDR2 YENEEA. V was shortened by 3 bases and J by 9 bases, with 15 bases between the two germline ends. The CDR3 contains 14 residues. The CDR3 spells CASSFATGISEQFF. The CDR3 coding sequence is TGTGCCAGCAGCTTCGCAACAGGGATTAGTGAGCAGTTCTTC.

J is TRBJ1-2 and V is TRBV29-1, with TRBD1 identical over 7 bases. Germline lookup yields CDR1 SQVTM and CDR2 ANQGSEA. CDR3 length equals 12 residues. With V trimmed by 4 bases and J by 6 bases, 5 bases remained unmatched. CDR3 sequence reads: CSVADRRNGYTF. In nucleotides, the CDR3 is TGCAGCGTTGCGGACAGGAGGAATGGCTACACCTTC.

The chain recombines TRBV27 with TRBJ2-3; 7 bases line up with TRBD2. The CDR3 loop spans 18 amino acids. J gave up 1 base and V 4 bases, and 14 bases lay outside the gene matches. Germline lookup yields CDR1 MNHEY and CDR2 SMNVEV (reference sequence). Here the CDR3 reads CASSYDPLGGRGTDTQYF. The CDR3, as DNA: TGTGCCAGCAGTTACGACCCCTTAGGAGGGAGGGGCACAGATACGCAGTATTTT.

This clone came up a few times. V and J are TRBV5-1 and TRBJ1-2; TRBD1 aligns across 10 bases. Germline CDR1 is SGHRS and CDR2 is YFSETQ. Germline trimming cut 4 bases from V and 6 bases from J; bases unmatched to any gene: 6. The CDR3 is 14 residues long. CDR3 in DNA: TGCGCCAGCAGCCTAGTGACAGGGGGCCATGGCTACACCTTC. Protein: CASSLVTGGHGYTF.

CDR3 sequence (DNA): TGTGCCAGCAGCTCCCTACAGGGAGGGCCCACAGATACGCAGTATTTT. It is translated as CASSSLQGGPTDTQYF. The V call is TRBV7-3, the J call TRBJ2-3; tentatively, D is TRBD2 (7 bases). CDR1 is SGHTA, CDR2 FQGTGA, per germline. The ends were cut back, 4 bases at V and 2 bases at J, with 16 bases in the middle. This CDR3 region has 16 residues.

This clone turned up a few times. The rearrangement uses TRBV29-1 and TRBJ2-3, with TRBD2 identical over 7 bases. Germline V gene data show CDR1 as SQVTM and CDR2 as ANQGSEA. After removal of 7 bases from V and 1 base from J, the junction contained 8 bases not matched to a gene. The CDR3 consists of 14 residues. The CDR3 DNA reads TGCAGCGCCGGAGGTGGGAGGGGCACAGATACGCAGTATTTT. Protein sequence: CSAGGGRGTDTQYF.

The rearrangement uses TRBV6-1 and TRBJ2-5; 7 bases fit TRBD1. Losses at the gene ends were 3 bases for V and 4 bases for J; bases not matched to a gene: 2. Germline CDR1 and CDR2: MNHNS and SASEGT. The CDR3 spans 13 residues. CDR3 amino acids: CASSDRGIETQYF. The CDR3, as DNA: TGTGCCAGCAGTGACAGGGGGATAGAGACCCAGTACTTC.

The rearrangement uses TRBV6-5 and TRBJ2-3; 9 positions agree with TRBD2. The CDR3 loop spans 15 amino acids. The germline V gene encodes CDR1 MNHEY and CDR2 SVGAGI. Trimming took 4 bases from V and 6 from J; bases not matched to a gene: 8. The DNA of the CDR3 is TGTGCCAGCAGTTCAGTAGCGGGGGACGAGGATACGCAGTATTTT. Protein product: CASSSVAGDEDTQYF.

The chain combines TRBV5-1 with TRBJ2-2; D not certain. This CDR3 is 15 amino acids long. Trimming pared 0 bases from V and 0 bases from J, leaving 6 bases between. Germline V gene lookup returns CDR1 SGHRS and CDR2 YFSETQ. This chain's CDR3 is CASSLGAANTGELFF. The CDR3 DNA sequence: TGCGCCAGCAGCTTGGGGGCCGCGAACACCGGGGAGCTGTTTTTT.

V usage is TRBV5-1 and J usage is TRBJ2-1; 9 nucleotides agree with TRBD2. The CDR3 spans 16 residues. V shed 6 bases, J shed 3 bases, and the junction held 10 bases outside the gene matches. CDR1 and CDR2 (germline): SGHRS, YFSETQ. The chain's CDR3 is CASTSTSGRLYNEQFF. The DNA of the CDR3 is TGCGCCAGCACCTCAACTAGCGGGCGACTCTACAATGAGCAGTTCTTC.

The chain joins TRBV5-1 to TRBJ2-1; possible D gene TRBD1, 6 bases. The germline gives CDR1 SGHRS, CDR2 YFSETQ. The CDR3 length is 17 residues. The V gene lost 1 base and the J gene lost 3 bases, with 17 bases spanning the gap. CDR3: CASSLIWGLSRYNEQFF. CDR3 nucleotide sequence: TGCGCCAGCAGCTTGATCTGGGGGCTATCCCGCTACAATGAGCAGTTCTTC.

This clone was observed once. V and J are TRBV9 and TRBJ1-4, with a possible D match to TRBD1 (5 bases). CDR1 and CDR2 (germline): SGDLS, YYNGEE. The CDR3 length is 14 residues. V was cut by 0 bases and J by 4 bases, with 7 bases left in between. CDR3 amino acids: CASSVGQINEKLFF. The DNA for the CDR3 is TGTGCCAGCAGCGTAGGACAGATTAATGAAAAACTGTTTTTT. The full variable domain, its missing parts supplied by reference TRBV9 and TRBJ1-4, is DSGVTQTPKHLITATGQRVTLRCSPRSGDLSVYWYQQSLDQGLQFLIQYYNGEERAKGNILERFSAQQFPDLHSELNLSSLELGDSALYFCASSVGQINEKLFFGSGTQLSVL.

V gene TRBV19 combines with J gene TRBJ2-1; D possibly corresponds to TRBD2 (6 bases). The V gene lost 5 bases and the J gene lost 9 bases, with 14 bases spanning the gap. The CDR3 has 13 residues. Germline lookup yields CDR1 LNHDA and CDR2 SQIVND (reference sequence). CDR3 in amino acids: CASSHGTGVEQFF. CDR3 nucleotides: TGTGCCAGTAGTCACGGGACGGGGGTTGAGCAGTTCTTC.

This clone was detected only a few times. The chain combines TRBV4-2 with TRBJ1-3; D uncertain. CDR1 is LGHNA, CDR2 YNFKEQ, per germline. The CDR3 totals 13 residues. Between the trimmed V and J ends, which lost 7 bases and 2 bases, there was a span of 9 bases. Written as DNA, the CDR3 is TGTGCCAGCAATTTGAGCCCTGGAAACACCATATATTTT. It encodes CASNLSPGNTIYF.